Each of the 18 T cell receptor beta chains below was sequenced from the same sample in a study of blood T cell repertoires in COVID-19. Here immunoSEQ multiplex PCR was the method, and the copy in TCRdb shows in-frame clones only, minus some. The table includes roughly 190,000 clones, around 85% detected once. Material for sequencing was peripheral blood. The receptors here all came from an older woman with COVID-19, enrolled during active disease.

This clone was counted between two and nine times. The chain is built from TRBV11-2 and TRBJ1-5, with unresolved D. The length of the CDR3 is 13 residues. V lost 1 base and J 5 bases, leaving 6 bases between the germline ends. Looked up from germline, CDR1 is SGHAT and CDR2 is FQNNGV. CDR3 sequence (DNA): TGTGCCAGCAGCTTAGCGGAGCATCAGCCCCAGCATTTT. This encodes CASSLAEHQPQHF.

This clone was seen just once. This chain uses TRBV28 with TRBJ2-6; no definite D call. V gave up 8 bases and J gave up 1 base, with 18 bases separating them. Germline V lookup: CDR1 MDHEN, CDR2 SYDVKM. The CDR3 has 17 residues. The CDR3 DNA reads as TGTGCCAGCTCAGCGAGCTCATCTGGGTCTGGGGCCAACGTCCTGACTTTC. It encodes CASSASSSGSGANVLTF.

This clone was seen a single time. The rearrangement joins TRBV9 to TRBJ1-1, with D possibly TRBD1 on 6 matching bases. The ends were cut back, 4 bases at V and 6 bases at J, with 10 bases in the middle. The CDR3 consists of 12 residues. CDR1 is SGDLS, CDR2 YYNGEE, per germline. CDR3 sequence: CASSPRTAEAFF. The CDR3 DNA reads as TGTGCCAGCAGCCCCCGGACAGCTGAAGCTTTCTTT.

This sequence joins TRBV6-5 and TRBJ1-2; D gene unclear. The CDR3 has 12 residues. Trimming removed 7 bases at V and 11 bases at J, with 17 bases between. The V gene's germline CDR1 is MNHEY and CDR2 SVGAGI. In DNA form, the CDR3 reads TGTGCCAGCAAGCTGACTGCCGGGGAATACACCTTC. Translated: CASKLTAGEYTF.

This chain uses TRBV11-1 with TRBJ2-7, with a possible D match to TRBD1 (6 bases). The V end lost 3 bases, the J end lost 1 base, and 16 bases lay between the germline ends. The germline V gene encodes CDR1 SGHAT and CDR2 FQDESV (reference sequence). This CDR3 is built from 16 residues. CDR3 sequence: CASSLFGTIGSYEQYF. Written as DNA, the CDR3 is TGTGCCAGCAGCTTGTTCGGGACAATCGGATCCTACGAGCAGTACTTC.

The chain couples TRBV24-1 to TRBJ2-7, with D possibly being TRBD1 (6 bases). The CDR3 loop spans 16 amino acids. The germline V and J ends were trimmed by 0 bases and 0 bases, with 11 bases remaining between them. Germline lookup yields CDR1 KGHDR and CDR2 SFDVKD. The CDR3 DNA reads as TGTGCCACCAGTGATTTGCGGACAGAAATCTCCTACGAGCAGTACTTC. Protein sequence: CATSDLRTEISYEQYF.

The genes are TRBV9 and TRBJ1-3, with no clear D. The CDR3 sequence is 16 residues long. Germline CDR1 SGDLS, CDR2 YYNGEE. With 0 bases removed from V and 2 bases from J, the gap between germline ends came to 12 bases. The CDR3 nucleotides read TGTGCCAGCAGCGTAGCCGCTGGGCGGGCTGGAAACACCATATATTTT. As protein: CASSVAAGRAGNTIYF.

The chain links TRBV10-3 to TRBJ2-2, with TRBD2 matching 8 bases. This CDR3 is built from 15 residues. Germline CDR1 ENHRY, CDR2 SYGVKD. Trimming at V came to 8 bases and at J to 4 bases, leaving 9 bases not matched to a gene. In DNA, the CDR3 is TGTGCCATCTCCTTAGGGCTAGCGGGCACCGGGGAGCTGTTTTTT. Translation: CAISLGLAGTGELFF.

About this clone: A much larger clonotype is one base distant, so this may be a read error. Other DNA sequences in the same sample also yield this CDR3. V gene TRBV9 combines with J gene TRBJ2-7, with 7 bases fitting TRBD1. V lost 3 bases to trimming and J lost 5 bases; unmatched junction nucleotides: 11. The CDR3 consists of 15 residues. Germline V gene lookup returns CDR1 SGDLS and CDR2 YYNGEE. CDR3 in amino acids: CASSGSGQTPDEQYF. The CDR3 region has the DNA TGTGCCAGCAGCGGGTCGGGACAGACCCCCGACGAGCAGTACTTC.

This chain's CDR3 is CASSMAPGGAFF. CDR3 in DNA: TGTGCCAGCAGCATGGCCCCAGGAGGAGCTTTCTTT. J is TRBJ1-1 and V is TRBV7-9; D not resolved. The V gene's germline CDR1 is SEHNR and CDR2 FQNEAQ (reference sequence). The CDR3 extends over 12 amino acids. Deletions cut 5 bases from V and 10 bases from J, with 14 bases between.

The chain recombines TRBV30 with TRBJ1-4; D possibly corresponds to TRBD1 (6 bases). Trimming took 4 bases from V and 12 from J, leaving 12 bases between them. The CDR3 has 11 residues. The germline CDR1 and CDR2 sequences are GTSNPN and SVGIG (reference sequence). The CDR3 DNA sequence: TGTGCCTGGACCAAGGGGGTGGAACTGTTTTTT. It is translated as CAWTKGVELFF.

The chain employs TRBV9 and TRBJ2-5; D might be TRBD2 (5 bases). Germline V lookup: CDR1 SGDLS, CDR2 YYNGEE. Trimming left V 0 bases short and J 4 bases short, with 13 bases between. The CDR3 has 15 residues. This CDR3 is CASSVDDGGRETQYF. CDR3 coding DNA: TGTGCCAGCAGCGTAGACGACGGAGGAAGAGAGACCCAGTACTTC.

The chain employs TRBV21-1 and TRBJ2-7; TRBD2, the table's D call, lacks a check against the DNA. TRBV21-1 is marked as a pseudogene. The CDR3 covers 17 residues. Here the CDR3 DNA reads TGTGCCAGCAGCAAAGGATTGACTAGCGGGAGCTCCTACGAGCAGTACTTC. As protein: CASSKGLTSGSSYEQYF.

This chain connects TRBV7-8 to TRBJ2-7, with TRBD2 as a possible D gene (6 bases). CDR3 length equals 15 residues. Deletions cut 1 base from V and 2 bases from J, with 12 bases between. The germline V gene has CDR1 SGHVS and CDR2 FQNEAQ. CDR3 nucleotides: TGTGCCAGCAGCTTAGGTGGAGGGATCCCCTACGAGCAGTACTTC. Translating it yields CASSLGGGIPYEQYF.

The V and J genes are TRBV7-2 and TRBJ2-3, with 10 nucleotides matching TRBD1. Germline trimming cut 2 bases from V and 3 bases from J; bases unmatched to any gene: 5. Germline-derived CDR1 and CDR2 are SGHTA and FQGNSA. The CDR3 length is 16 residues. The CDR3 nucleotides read TGTGCCAGCAGCTTAATTAGGACAGGGGGGACAGATACGCAGTATTTT. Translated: CASSLIRTGGTDTQYF.

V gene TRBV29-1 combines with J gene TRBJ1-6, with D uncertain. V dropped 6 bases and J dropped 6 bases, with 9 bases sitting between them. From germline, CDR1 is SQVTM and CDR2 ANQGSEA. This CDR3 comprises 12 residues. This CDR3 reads CSVQTGNSPLHF. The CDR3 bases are TGCAGCGTCCAAACGGGTAATTCACCCCTCCACTTT.

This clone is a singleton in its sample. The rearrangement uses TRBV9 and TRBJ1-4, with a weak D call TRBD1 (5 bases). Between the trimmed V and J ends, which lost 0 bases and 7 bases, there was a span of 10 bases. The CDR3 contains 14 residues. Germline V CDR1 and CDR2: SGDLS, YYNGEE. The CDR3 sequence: CASSVDGGSEKLFF. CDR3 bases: TGTGCCAGCAGCGTAGACGGGGGTAGTGAAAAACTGTTTTTT. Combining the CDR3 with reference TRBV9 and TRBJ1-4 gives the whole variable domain DSGVTQTPKHLITATGQRVTLRCSPRSGDLSVYWYQQSLDQGLQFLIQYYNGEERAKGNILERFSAQQFPDLHSELNLSSLELGDSALYFCASSVDGGSEKLFFGSGTQLSVL.

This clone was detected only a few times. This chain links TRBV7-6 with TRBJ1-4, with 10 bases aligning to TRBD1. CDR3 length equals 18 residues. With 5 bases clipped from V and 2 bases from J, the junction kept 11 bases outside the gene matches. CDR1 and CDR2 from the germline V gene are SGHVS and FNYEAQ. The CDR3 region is CASSRGQGEIETNEKLFF. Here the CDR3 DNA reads TGTGCCAGCAGCCGAGGACAGGGGGAAATTGAGACTAATGAAAAACTGTTTTTT.